Presented here are 13 T cell receptor beta chains from one specimen sequenced in a study of T-cell reconstitution after alpha-beta-depleted transplantation in children. Molecular barcoding with unique molecular identifiers was used for the TCRbeta library. TCRdb fed the PCR reads into MiXCR, producing one record per CDR3 protein. The sample has about 500,000 distinct CDR3 sequences, about an eighth seen once. The sequencing here drew on PBMCs, mostly from graft donor cells, taken 180 days after TCRalphabeta/CD19-depleted stem cell transplant. These receptors originate from a female patient under 10 years old who had a stem cell transplant for aplastic anemia, so the T cells may come from the graft donor.

The chain uses TRBV5-1 and TRBJ2-1; possibly TRBD2 for D (6 bases). The length of the CDR3 is 16 residues. The V end lost 1 base, the J end lost 2 bases, and 13 bases lay between the germline ends. CDR1 is SGHRS and CDR2 is YFSETQ in the germline V gene. The CDR3 is CASSLISSGPYNEQFF. The CDR3, as DNA: TGCGCCAGCAGCTTGATTTCGAGCGGGCCCTACAATGAGCAGTTCTTC.

This clonotype was recorded a few times. The V call is TRBV20-1, the J call TRBJ2-1; D may be TRBD1 or TRBD2 (5 bases each). From germline, CDR1 is DFQATT and CDR2 SNEGSKA (reference sequence). CDR3 length: 15 amino acids. Trimming left V 0 bases short and J 6 bases short, with 15 bases between. The CDR3, as DNA: TGCAGTGCTAGAGATCTTTTCGGGGCAGGCAATGAGCAGTTCTTC. Its translation: CSARDLFGAGNEQFF.

This clonotype appeared a single time. The V call is TRBV19, the J call TRBJ2-2, with TRBD1 identical over 7 bases. V lost 5 bases, J lost 6 bases, and 15 bases stayed unmatched. This CDR3 is built from 17 residues. The germline gives CDR1 LNHDA, CDR2 SQIVND (reference sequence). Here the CDR3 DNA reads TGTGCCAGTAGTTCTCGTCCCATGGACAGGAGCGCCGGGGAGCTGTTTTTT. Translated: CASSSRPMDRSAGELFF.

The chain recombines TRBV10-1 with TRBJ1-1, with D perhaps matching TRBD1 (5 bases). Germline V gene lookup returns CDR1 WNHNN and CDR2 SYGVQD (reference sequence). Trimming took off 0 bases at V and 4 bases at J, with 12 bases between the two ends. The CDR3 runs to 15 residues. CDR3 in amino acids: CASSESKRGFTEAFF. The DNA for the CDR3 is TGCGCCAGCAGTGAGTCGAAGAGGGGATTCACTGAAGCTTTCTTT.

V gene TRBV10-2 combines with J gene TRBJ2-7; D is unresolved. This CDR3 has 14 residues. CDR1 WSHSY and CDR2 SAAADI come from the germline V gene. Deletions cut 0 bases from V and 2 bases from J, with 8 bases between. The CDR3 DNA reads TGCGCCAGCAGTGAGTCTACGGTAGCCTACGAGCAGTACGTC. Translating gives CASSESTVAYEQYV.

This clonotype was seen a few times. Here the CDR3 DNA reads TGTGCCAGCAGTTTGGAGGGGGCGTTGGACATTCAGTACTTC. Translated: CASSLEGALDIQYF. J is TRBJ2-4 and V is TRBV12-3 or TRBV12-4, with TRBD1 as a possible D gene (7 bases). There are 14 residues in the CDR3. V was trimmed by 3 bases and J by 8 bases, leaving 14 bases between them.

This clonotype was seen only a few times. V and J are TRBV6-6 and TRBJ2-7; D is perhaps TRBD2 (7 bases). Trimming shortened V by 10 bases and J by 3 bases, and 16 bases separated the two germline ends. Germline loops: CDR1 MNHNY, CDR2 SVGAGI (reference sequence). This CDR3 spans 13 amino acids. CDR3 residues: CATWGGAGYEQYF. The CDR3 DNA is TGTGCCACTTGGGGGGGCGCAGGCTACGAGCAGTACTTC.

This clonotype appeared a few times. The V gene is TRBV28, the J gene TRBJ2-4, with D tentatively TRBD1 (6 bases). Trimming pared 2 bases from V and 2 bases from J, leaving 16 bases between. In germline, CDR1 is MDHEN, CDR2 SYDVKM. The CDR3 covers 17 residues. CDR3 bases: TGTGCCAGCAGTTTAGTCAGATACAGGGTACCCAAAAACATTCAGTACTTC. Amino acids: CASSLVRYRVPKNIQYF.

The genes are TRBV18 and TRBJ1-5; no reliable D call. Trimming pared 1 base from V and 0 bases from J, leaving 13 bases between. The CDR3 is made up of 17 amino acids. Germline CDR1 and CDR2: KGHSH and LQKENI. CDR3 DNA sequence: TGTGCCAGCTCACCACAGACGGGCCACTATAGCAATCAGCCCCAGCATTTT. As protein: CASSPQTGHYSNQPQHF.

There are many counts of this clonotype. The CDR3 region has the DNA TGCAGTGCTAGAGTAGCTAGCACAGATACGCAGTATTTT. Translating it yields CSARVASTDTQYF. This chain joins TRBV20-1 and TRBJ2-3; D remains ambiguous. V lost 1 base, J lost 0 bases, and 5 bases lay in between. The germline V gene encodes CDR1 DFQATT and CDR2 SNEGSKA (reference sequence). The CDR3 length is 13 residues.

This clonotype has at least ten counts. This rearrangement joins TRBV29-1 to TRBJ2-7; 8 bases line up with TRBD1. Germline lookup yields CDR1 SQVTM and CDR2 ANQGSEA. There are 12 residues in the CDR3. Trimming took 7 bases from V and 7 from J; bases not matched to a gene: 9. Here the CDR3 DNA reads TGCAGCGCCGGACAGGGTATTGGGGAGCAGTACTTC. This sequence encodes CSAGQGIGEQYF.

This clonotype has only a few counts. This chain links TRBV20-1 with TRBJ2-5; no definite D call. This CDR3 region has 13 residues. The V gene's germline CDR1 is DFQATT and CDR2 SNEGSKA (reference sequence). Trimming removed 1 base from V and 1 base from J, with 7 bases in between. CDR3 in amino acids: CSARVQIQETQYF. DNA for the CDR3: TGCAGTGCTAGAGTACAGATCCAAGAGACCCAGTACTTC.

This clonotype was observed a handful of times. A read error may produce the germline difference seen at one junction end. The chain employs TRBV28 and TRBJ2-6; perhaps TRBD1 as D (5 bases). The length of the CDR3 is 13 residues. Germline values: CDR1 MDHEN, CDR2 SYDVKM. In nucleotides, the CDR3 is TGTGCCTTAGTAGGGCTAGGGGCCAACGGCCTGACTTTC. Its protein product is CALVGLGANGLTF. Looking up the rest from reference TRBV28 and TRBJ2-6 gives the full variable domain: DVKVTQSSRYLVKRTGEKVFLECVQDMDHENMFWYRQDPGLGLRLIYFSYDVKMKEKGDIPEGYSVSREKKERFSLILESASTNQTSMYLCALVGLGANGLTFGAGSRLTVL.